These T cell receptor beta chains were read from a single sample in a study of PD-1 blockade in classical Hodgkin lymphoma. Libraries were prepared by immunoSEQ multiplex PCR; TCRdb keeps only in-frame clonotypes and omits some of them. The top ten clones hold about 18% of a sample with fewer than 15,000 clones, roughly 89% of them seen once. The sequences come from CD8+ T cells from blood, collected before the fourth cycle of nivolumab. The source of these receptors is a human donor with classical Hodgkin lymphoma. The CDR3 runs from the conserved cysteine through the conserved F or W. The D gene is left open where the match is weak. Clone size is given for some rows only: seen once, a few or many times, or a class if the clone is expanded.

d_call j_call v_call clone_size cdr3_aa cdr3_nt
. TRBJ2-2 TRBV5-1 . CASSFPTGNTGELFF TGCGCCAGCAGCTTCCCGACAGGGAACACCGGGGAGCTGTTTTTT
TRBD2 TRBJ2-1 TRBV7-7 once CASSLFLAGYNEQFF TGTGCCAGCAGCTTATTCCTAGCGGGATACAATGAGCAGTTCTTC
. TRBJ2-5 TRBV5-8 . CASSLGMRNPQETQYF TGTGCCAGCAGCTTGGGTATGCGGAACCCCCAAGAGACCCAGTACTTC
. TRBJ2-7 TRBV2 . CASTEIAVSVNEQYF TGTGCCAGCACCGAGATAGCCGTTAGCGTGAACGAGCAGTACTTC
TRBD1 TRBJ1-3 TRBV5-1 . CASSFTGGEAGNTIYF TGCGCCAGCAGCTTCACAGGGGGTGAAGCTGGAAACACCATATATTTT
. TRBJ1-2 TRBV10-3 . CAIKKEGANYGYTF TGTGCCATCAAGAAGGAGGGAGCTAACTATGGCTACACCTTC
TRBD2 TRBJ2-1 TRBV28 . CASSEALAGGLYNEQFF TGTGCCAGCAGTGAAGCTCTAGCGGGAGGGCTATACAATGAGCAGTTCTTC
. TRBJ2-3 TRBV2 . CASSEAGEGALYTQYF TGTGCCAGCAGTGAGGCGGGAGAGGGGGCGCTTTATACGCAGTATTTT
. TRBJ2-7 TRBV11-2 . CASSLEAGTFYEQYF TGTGCCAGCAGCTTAGAGGCGGGAACGTTTTACGAGCAGTACTTC
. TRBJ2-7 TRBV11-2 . CASSLEASEGYEQYF TGTGCCAGCAGCTTAGAAGCCAGCGAGGGATACGAGCAGTACTTC
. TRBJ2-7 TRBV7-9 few CASSDGYEQYF TGTGCCAGCAGCGACGGCTACGAGCAGTACTTC
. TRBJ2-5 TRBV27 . CASSLADGHLQETQYF TGTGCCAGCAGTTTGGCGGACGGACACCTGCAAGAGACCCAGTACTTC
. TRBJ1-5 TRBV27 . CASSLNAGGQPQHF TGTGCCAGCAGTTTAAATGCAGGCGGGCAGCCCCAGCATTTT
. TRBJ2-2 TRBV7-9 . CASWGVGTGELFF TGTGCCAGCTGGGGAGTGGGCACCGGGGAGCTGTTTTTT
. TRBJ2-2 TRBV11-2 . CASSLTGPGELFF TGTGCCAGCAGCTTAACCGGCCCCGGGGAGCTGTTTTTT
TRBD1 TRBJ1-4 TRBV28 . CASSSPLKAGGDEKLFF TGTGCCAGCAGTTCCCCCTTAAAGGCAGGGGGAGATGAAAAACTGTTTTTT
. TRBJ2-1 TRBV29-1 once CSAPLVRNEQFF TGCAGCGCCCCACTTGTCCGCAATGAGCAGTTCTTC
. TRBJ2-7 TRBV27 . CASSTRVSRGYEQYF TGTGCCAGCAGCACACGGGTGTCTCGGGGGTACGAGCAGTACTTC
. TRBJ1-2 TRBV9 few CASSDPTRQERYGYTF TGTGCCAGCAGCGACCCCACGAGACAGGAACGCTATGGCTACACCTTC
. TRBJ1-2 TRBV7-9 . CASSSTAYYGYTF TGTGCCAGCAGCTCGACCGCTTACTATGGCTACACCTTC
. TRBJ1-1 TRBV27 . CASGENTEAFF TGTGCCAGCGGAGAAAACACTGAAGCTTTCTTT
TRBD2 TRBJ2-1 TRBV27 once CASSSSGGSYNEQFF TGTGCCAGCAGTTCAAGCGGGGGGTCCTACAATGAGCAGTTCTTC
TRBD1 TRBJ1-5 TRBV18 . CASARGLVQPQHF TGTGCCAGCGCCAGGGGGCTTGTACAGCCCCAGCATTTT
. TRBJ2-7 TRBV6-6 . CASRFISGGVGYEQYF TGTGCCAGCAGATTTATTTCAGGGGGGGTAGGTTACGAGCAGTACTTC
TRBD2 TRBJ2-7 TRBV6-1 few CASSETTGGHEQYF TGTGCCAGCAGTGAAACGACGGGAGGCCACGAGCAGTACTTC
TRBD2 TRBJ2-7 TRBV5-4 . CASSASGSPYEQYF TGTGCCAGCAGCGCCAGCGGGAGCCCCTACGAGCAGTACTTC
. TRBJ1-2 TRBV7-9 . CASSLTGTGYTF TGTGCCAGCAGCTTAACAGGGACCGGCTACACCTTC
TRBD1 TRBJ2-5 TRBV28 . CASSLWDRGQETQYF TGTGCCAGCAGTTTATGGGACAGGGGACAAGAGACCCAGTACTTC
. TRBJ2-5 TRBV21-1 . CASSTEEETSGKETQYF TGTGCCAGCAGTACAGAGGAAGAGACTAGCGGTAAAGAGACCCAGTACTTC
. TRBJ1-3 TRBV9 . CASSVNPKSSGNTIYF TGTGCCAGCAGCGTAAATCCCAAGAGCTCTGGAAACACCATATATTTT
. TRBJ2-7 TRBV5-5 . CASSLKRVGYEQYF TGTGCCAGCAGCTTGAAGAGGGTGGGCTACGAGCAGTACTTC